These 17 T cell receptor beta chains were sequenced from one sample in a study of T cell responses to AZD1222 COVID-19 vaccine. The method was immunoSEQ multiplex PCR; TCRdb's version includes in-frame clones alone and lacks a portion of them. In the table there are around 120,000 clones, approximately 90% of which are singletons. The sample here was peripheral blood, taken on day 0 of AZD1222 vaccination. The receptors shown here come from an adult in good health.

V and J are TRBV2 and TRBJ1-4, with D possibly matching TRBD1 (5 bases). Germline-derived CDR1 and CDR2 are SNHLY and FYNNEI. The CDR3 extends over 12 amino acids. V was pared by 7 bases and J by 8 bases, with 11 bases between. CDR3 bases: TGTGCCAGCAAGGGGTGGGACGAAAAACTGTTTTTT. Translated, it gives CASKGWDEKLFF.

V and J are TRBV28 and TRBJ2-7; D is perhaps TRBD1 (5 bases). CDR3 length: 12 amino acids. V gave up 3 bases and J gave up 4 bases, with 7 bases separating them. Germline CDR1 is MDHEN and CDR2 is SYDVKM. The CDR3: CASSFQGYEQYF. The CDR3 DNA is TGTGCCAGCAGTTTCCAGGGTTACGAGCAGTACTTC. Based on the CDR3 plus reference TRBV28 and TRBJ2-7, the full variable domain is DVKVTQSSRYLVKRTGEKVFLECVQDMDHENMFWYRQDPGLGLRLIYFSYDVKMKEKGDIPEGYSVSREKKERFSLILESASTNQTSMYLCASSFQGYEQYFGPGTRLTVT.

The genes are TRBV3-1 (or the pseudogene TRBV3-2) and TRBJ1-1, with no clear D. This CDR3 comprises 13 residues. The germline V gene encodes CDR1 LGHDT and CDR2 YNNKEL (reference sequence). V was clipped by 0 bases and J by 11 bases, with 13 bases between them. The CDR3 protein is CASSQDSDPSAFF. CDR3 nucleotides: TGTGCCAGCAGCCAAGATTCCGACCCTAGTGCTTTCTTT.

V is TRBV7-9 and J is TRBJ1-1, with D perhaps matching TRBD1 (5 bases). CDR1 SEHNR and CDR2 FQNEAQ come from the germline V gene (reference sequence). This CDR3 comprises 15 residues. With 2 bases removed from V and 6 bases from J, the gap between germline ends came to 16 bases. CDR3: CASSLSLASGAEAFF. DNA for the CDR3: TGTGCCAGCAGCTTAAGCCTGGCCTCGGGGGCTGAAGCTTTCTTT.

The CDR3 nucleotides read TGTGCCAGCAGAGGGACAGGGGGCAGGTACAATGAGCAGTTCTTC. Protein product: CASRGTGGRYNEQFF. The chain couples TRBV6-5 to TRBJ2-1; 12 nucleotides match TRBD1. Germline values: CDR1 MNHEY, CDR2 SVGAGI. CDR3 length: 15 residues. J was trimmed by 4 bases and V by 6 bases; bases with no gene match: 4.

This clone is deemed medium-sized (0.01 to 0.1%). This chain joins TRBV2 and TRBJ2-5; D is uncertain. Per the germline V gene, CDR1 is SNHLY and CDR2 is FYNNEI. Between the trimmed V and J ends, which lost 4 bases and 4 bases, there was a span of 4 bases. The CDR3 has 11 amino acids. This chain's CDR3 is CASSARETQYF. CDR3 DNA: TGTGCCAGCAGTGCGAGAGAGACCCAGTACTTC.

The J gene is TRBJ2-1, the V gene TRBV19; D uncertain. The V end lost 3 bases, the J end lost 0 bases, and 9 bases lay between the germline ends. Germline CDR1 reads LNHDA; CDR2 reads SQIVND (reference sequence). This CDR3 is 15 amino acids long. CDR3 amino acids: CASSMTRSSYNEQFF. The CDR3 DNA reads as TGTGCCAGTAGTATGACGCGCAGCTCCTACAATGAGCAGTTCTTC.

The chain uses TRBV4-1 and TRBJ2-1; D perhaps matches TRBD1 (6 bases). Germline loops: CDR1 MGHRA, CDR2 YSYEKL. The CDR3 length is 17 residues. Trimming stripped 3 bases from V and 0 bases from J, with 15 bases between. CDR3 loop: CASSHKGQGSSYNEQFF. The CDR3, as DNA: TGCGCCAGCAGCCACAAAGGCCAGGGGAGCTCCTACAATGAGCAGTTCTTC.

This sequence joins TRBV25-1 and TRBJ2-5, with a weak D call TRBD2 (6 bases). The germline gives CDR1 MGHDK, CDR2 SYGVNS. Trimming shortened V by 2 bases and J by 7 bases, and 20 bases separated the two germline ends. This CDR3 has 16 residues. The CDR3 loop reads CASSETLGGYLGTQYF. In DNA, the CDR3 is TGTGCCAGCAGTGAAACCCTTGGGGGGTACCTGGGGACCCAGTACTTC.

Note on this clone: This clone may be a read error of a much larger clone one base away. The rearrangement links TRBV4-1 to TRBJ1-2; D is ambiguous. The CDR3 is made up of 15 amino acids. Trimming pared 4 bases from V and 7 bases from J, leaving 19 bases between. Germline V gives CDR1 MGHRA, CDR2 YSYEKL. In DNA form, the CDR3 reads TGCGCCAGCAGCCCCTCTGGGCGGGGTTCGATTGGCTACACCTTC. Translation gives CASSPSGRGSIGYTF.

The gene calls are TRBV28 and TRBJ1-3, with TRBD1 matching over 8 bases. The V and J ends lost 3 bases and 2 bases, in that order; junction bases with no gene match: 6. This CDR3 has 16 amino acids. The V gene's germline CDR1 is MDHEN and CDR2 SYDVKM. The CDR3 DNA reads as TGTGCCAGCAGTTTCGATCAGGGGGCGGCTGGAAACACCATATATTTT. This codes for CASSFDQGAAGNTIYF.

The chain employs TRBV2 and TRBJ1-2; D is unresolved. V was pared by 6 bases and J by 3 bases, with 14 bases between. The CDR3 is made up of 14 amino acids. CDR1 and CDR2 from the germline V gene are SNHLY and FYNNEI. CDR3 bases: TGTGCCAGCAGGGTCGACGACATGTACTATGGCTACACCTTC. This gives the protein CASRVDDMYYGYTF. Supplemented by reference TRBV2 and TRBJ1-2, the full variable domain reads EPEVTQTPSHQVTQMGQEVILRCVPISNHLYFYWYRQILGQKVEFLVSFYNNEISEKSEIFDDQFSVERPDGSNFTLKIRSTKLEDSAMYFCASRVDDMYYGYTFGSGTRLTVV.

The chain carries TRBV5-4 and TRBJ2-1, with a weak D call TRBD2 (5 bases). Germline V lookup: CDR1 SGHNT, CDR2 YYREEE (reference sequence). Trimming cost V 4 bases and J 3 bases, with 14 bases left between them. The CDR3 extends over 15 amino acids. This CDR3 reads CASSAPSGDYNEQFF. The CDR3 region has the DNA TGTGCCAGCAGCGCTCCGTCCGGGGACTACAATGAGCAGTTCTTC.

This rearrangement joins TRBV14 to TRBJ2-2, with D unclear. The CDR3 totals 15 residues. CDR1 and CDR2 (germline): SGHDN, FVKESK. The ends were cut back, 6 bases at V and 4 bases at J, with 15 bases in the middle. This chain's CDR3 is CASSHWSSGTGELFF. The CDR3 DNA reads TGTGCCAGCAGTCACTGGAGTAGTGGCACCGGGGAGCTGTTTTTT.

This chain links TRBV12-3 or TRBV12-4 with TRBJ2-1, with 8 bases matching TRBD2. Unmatched junction bases numbered 9, after V lost 7 bases and J lost 10 bases. CDR3 length equals 13 residues. This chain's CDR3 is CASKETGGGEQFF. The CDR3 DNA is TGTGCCAGCAAGGAGACGGGCGGGGGGGAGCAGTTCTTC.

The J gene is TRBJ2-2, the V gene TRBV4-2, with 8 bases identical to TRBD1. Germline V CDR1 and CDR2: LGHNA, YNFKEQ. The CDR3 sequence is 16 residues long. Trimming removed 3 bases from V and 6 bases from J; junction bases left unmatched: 9. This CDR3 is CASSHQTGDGAGELFF. Written as DNA, the CDR3 is TGTGCCAGCAGCCACCAGACAGGGGACGGAGCCGGGGAGCTGTTTTTT.

The V call is TRBV27, the J call TRBJ1-5, with D perhaps TRBD1 (5 bases). Trimming pared 7 bases from V and 1 base from J, leaving 14 bases between. This CDR3 is 15 amino acids long. Germline V gene data show CDR1 as MNHEY and CDR2 as SMNVEV (reference sequence). The CDR3: CASTRRSGSNQPQHF. CDR3 bases: TGTGCCAGCACCCGACGGTCAGGGAGCAATCAGCCCCAGCATTTT.